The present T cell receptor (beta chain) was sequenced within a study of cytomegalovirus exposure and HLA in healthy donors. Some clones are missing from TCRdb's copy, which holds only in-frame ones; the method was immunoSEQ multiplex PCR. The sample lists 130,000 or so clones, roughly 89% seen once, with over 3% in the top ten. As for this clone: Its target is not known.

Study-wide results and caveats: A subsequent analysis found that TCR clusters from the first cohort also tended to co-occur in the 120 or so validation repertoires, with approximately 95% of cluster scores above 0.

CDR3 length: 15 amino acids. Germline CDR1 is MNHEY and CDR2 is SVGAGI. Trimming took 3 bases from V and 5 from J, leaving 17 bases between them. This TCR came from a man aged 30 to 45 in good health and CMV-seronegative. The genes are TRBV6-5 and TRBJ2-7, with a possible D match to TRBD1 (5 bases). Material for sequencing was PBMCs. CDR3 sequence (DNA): TGTGCCAGCAGTTATTGGGTTTCAGTGGGGCACGAGCAGTACTTC. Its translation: CASSYWVSVGHEQYF.